These 29 T cell receptor beta chains came from one sample sequenced in a study of OX40 agonist ivuxolimab in advanced cancers. This table comes from immunoSEQ multiplex PCR, and its TCRdb copy is limited to in-frame clones, with some not included. The repertoire has about 86,000 clones, more than 80% of them found once; the top ten carry approximately 9.3%. The specimen comprised CD4+ or CD8+ T cells sorted from blood, sampled in a trial of the OX40 agonist ivuxolimab. Receptor source: an adult with an advanced solid tumor such as melanoma, head and neck, liver or kidney cancer.

This rearrangement joins TRBV5-4 to TRBJ1-2, with 8 bases matching TRBD1. The CDR3 runs 14 residues. Germline trimming cut 6 bases from V and 6 bases from J; bases unmatched to any gene: 10. Per germline, CDR1 SGHNT and CDR2 YYREEE (reference sequence). The CDR3 protein is CASTSDRVLDGYTF. Written as DNA, the CDR3 is TGTGCCAGCACCTCGGACAGGGTATTGGATGGCTACACCTTC.

This chain connects TRBV28 to TRBJ2-1; 8 nucleotides line up with TRBD2. Germline values: CDR1 MDHEN, CDR2 SYDVKM. The CDR3 runs to 16 residues. Losses at the gene ends were 6 bases for V and 2 bases for J; bases not matched to a gene: 9. The CDR3 DNA is TGTGCCAGCAGCTCCGGACTAGCCACTCCCTACAATGAGCAGTTCTTC. Translated: CASSSGLATPYNEQFF.

This chain uses TRBV5-4 with TRBJ1-1, with unresolved D. In germline, CDR1 is SGHNT, CDR2 YYREEE (reference sequence). The CDR3 extends over 13 amino acids. The V gene lost 4 bases and the J gene lost 2 bases, with 9 bases spanning the gap. CDR3: CASSPGANTEAFF. The CDR3 bases are TGTGCCAGCAGCCCGGGCGCTAACACTGAAGCTTTCTTT.

V is TRBV19 and J is TRBJ2-1; D is perhaps TRBD2 (7 bases). Trimming removed 3 bases at V and 7 bases at J, with 13 bases between. The CDR3 runs to 14 residues. The germline gives CDR1 LNHDA, CDR2 SQIVND (reference sequence). CDR3 in amino acids: CASSMGGPVNEQFF. The CDR3 DNA sequence: TGTGCCAGTAGTATGGGGGGGCCAGTGAATGAGCAGTTCTTC.

The rearrangement links TRBV18 to TRBJ2-7, with D perhaps matching TRBD1 (6 bases). Germline CDR1 is KGHSH and CDR2 is LQKENI. Trimming removed 3 bases at V and 3 bases at J, with 12 bases between. The CDR3 has 14 amino acids. Here the CDR3 DNA reads TGTGCCAGCTCACCTAGACAGGAAAACTACGAGCAGTACTTC. This sequence encodes CASSPRQENYEQYF. The full variable domain, its missing parts supplied by reference TRBV18 and TRBJ2-7, is NAGVMQNPRHLVRRRGQEARLRCSPMKGHSHVYWYRQLPEEGLKFMVYLQKENIIDESGMPKERFSAEFPKEGPSILRIQQVVRGDSAAYFCASSPRQENYEQYFGPGTRLTVT.

This chain joins TRBV7-2 and TRBJ2-5, with D perhaps assigned TRBD1 or TRBD2 (5 bases each). The CDR3 is made up of 14 amino acids. V lost 3 bases to trimming and J lost 1 base, with 9 bases between them. From germline, CDR1 is SGHTA and CDR2 FQGNSA. Here the CDR3 reads CASSFGTSQETQYF. CDR3 in DNA: TGTGCCAGCAGCTTTGGGACGAGCCAAGAGACCCAGTACTTC.

The rearrangement links TRBV7-2 to TRBJ2-1, with D unclear. The CDR3 is 16 residues long. Germline CDR1 and CDR2: SGHTA and FQGNSA. V dropped 0 bases and J dropped 1 base, with 10 bases sitting between them. CDR3 residues: CASSLAMAASYNEQFF. CDR3 DNA: TGTGCCAGCAGCTTAGCGATGGCGGCTTCCTACAATGAGCAGTTCTTC. Variable domain in full (rest from reference TRBV7-2 and TRBJ2-1): GAGVSQSPSNKVTEKGKDVELRCDPISGHTALYWYRQSLGQGLEFLIYFQGNSAPDKSGLPSDRFSAERTGGSVSTLTIQRTQQEDSAVYLCASSLAMAASYNEQFFGPGTRLTVL.

V gene TRBV13 combines with J gene TRBJ2-5, with D unresolved. The V gene's germline CDR1 is PRHDT and CDR2 FYEKMQ (reference sequence). Trimming took off 3 bases at V and 3 bases at J, with 8 bases between the two ends. The CDR3 runs to 13 residues. The CDR3 protein is CASSFGNEETQYF. For the CDR3, the DNA is TGTGCCAGCAGCTTTGGAAACGAAGAGACCCAGTACTTC.

The rearrangement joins TRBV28 to TRBJ2-1; D might be TRBD2 (5 bases). This CDR3 is 15 amino acids long. Between the trimmed V and J ends, which lost 7 bases and 3 bases, there was a span of 16 bases. Per the germline V gene, CDR1 is MDHEN and CDR2 is SYDVKM. CDR3 in DNA: TGTGCCAGCACCCTCGGGGAGAACTTCTACAATGAGCAGTTCTTC. This translates into CASTLGENFYNEQFF.

The V gene is TRBV11-2, the J gene TRBJ1-5; D not certain. The germline CDR1 and CDR2 sequences are SGHAT and FQNNGV. Trimming shortened V by 0 bases and J by 6 bases, and 6 bases separated the two germline ends. CDR3 length equals 13 residues. The chain's CDR3 is CASSLDSGQPQHF. The DNA for the CDR3 is TGTGCCAGCAGCTTAGATAGTGGTCAGCCCCAGCATTTT.

The rearrangement uses TRBV19 and TRBJ2-7, with 7 nucleotides matching TRBD1. There are 15 residues in the CDR3. V trimming: 5 bases; J trimming: 2 bases; junction bases outside the gene matches: 9. Germline assignment: CDR1 LNHDA and CDR2 SQIVND (reference sequence). CDR3 DNA: TGTGCCAGTAGTGCATCAACGGGACAGACCTACGAGCAGTACTTC. This codes for CASSASTGQTYEQYF.

The chain recombines TRBV25-1 with TRBJ1-4, with D possibly being TRBD1 (5 bases). Germline values: CDR1 MGHDK, CDR2 SYGVNS. The CDR3 is 15 residues long. Trimming took off 8 bases at V and 8 bases at J, with 21 bases between the two ends. CDR3 amino acids: CASRDGGSQFEKLFF. CDR3 nucleotide sequence: TGTGCCAGCCGGGACGGTGGTAGCCAGTTCGAAAAACTGTTTTTT.

This clone was detected a few times. This chain uses TRBV7-9 with TRBJ1-5; D ambiguous. V was pared by 4 bases and J by 6 bases, with 13 bases between. The germline gives CDR1 SEHNR, CDR2 FQNEAQ (reference sequence). The CDR3 totals 14 residues. The CDR3 region is CASSSPGRPQPQHF. The CDR3 nucleotides are TGTGCCAGCAGCTCCCCCGGGCGGCCTCAGCCCCAGCATTTT.

The sample holds one count of this clone. This chain links TRBV10-3 with TRBJ2-7; 9 bases map to TRBD1. The V gene's germline CDR1 is ENHRY and CDR2 SYGVKD. J lost 3 bases, V lost 4 bases, and 7 bases had no gene match. This CDR3 is built from 15 residues. DNA for the CDR3: TGTGCCATCAGTGGAACAGGGGGCGCTTTCTACGAGCAGTACTTC. Its protein product is CAISGTGGAFYEQYF.

This chain links TRBV19 with TRBJ2-7, with 10 nucleotides matching TRBD1. The CDR3 spans 15 residues. The germline V gene encodes CDR1 LNHDA and CDR2 SQIVND (reference sequence). V lost 3 bases to trimming and J lost 2 bases; unmatched junction nucleotides: 4. CDR3 loop: CASSIAGTGAYEQYF. The CDR3 nucleotides read TGTGCCAGTAGTATTGCCGGGACAGGGGCCTACGAGCAGTACTTC.

The J gene is TRBJ2-5, the V gene TRBV7-9; D gene ambiguous. V was cut by 5 bases and J by 0 bases, with 10 bases left in between. Looked up from germline, CDR1 is SEHNR and CDR2 is FQNEAQ (reference sequence). This CDR3 spans 14 amino acids. The CDR3 nucleotides read TGTGCCAGCAGCCCCCCCGGACACCAAGAGACCCAGTACTTC. Its protein product is CASSPPGHQETQYF.

In its sample, this clone was seen once. This chain links TRBV15 with TRBJ1-1; 8 bases agree with TRBD1. CDR1 LNHNV and CDR2 YYDKDF come from the germline V gene (reference sequence). After removal of 0 bases from V and 6 bases from J, the junction contained 3 bases not matched to a gene. The CDR3 spans 14 residues. The CDR3 spells CATSRDRTGSEAFF. CDR3 sequence (DNA): TGTGCCACCAGCAGAGACCGGACAGGGTCTGAAGCTTTCTTT.

The rearrangement links TRBV7-9 to TRBJ2-5; weak D call: TRBD1 (6 bases). The closer fit of TRBJ2-7 to the DNA end suggests the J call may be wrong. Germline V gives CDR1 SEHNR, CDR2 FQNEAQ (reference sequence). This CDR3 is 15 amino acids long. CDR3 protein: CASSLADRSAVEQYF. The CDR3 DNA sequence: TGTGCCAGCAGCTTAGCTGACAGGTCGGCGGTCGAGCAGTACTTC.

This sequence joins TRBV9 and TRBJ2-5; a possible D gene is TRBD2 (6 bases). The CDR3 loop spans 15 amino acids. Between the trimmed V and J ends, which lost 6 bases and 1 base, there was a span of 16 bases. The germline gives CDR1 SGDLS, CDR2 YYNGEE. The CDR3 here is CASTPGPGGQETQYF. DNA of the CDR3: TGTGCCAGCACCCCGGGACCCGGGGGCCAAGAGACCCAGTACTTC.

This clone was recorded only once. The J gene is TRBJ2-1, the V gene TRBV28; D may be TRBD2 (5 bases). Germline-derived CDR1 and CDR2 are MDHEN and SYDVKM. The V end was cut by 6 bases, the J end by 4 bases, with 10 bases between. The CDR3 spans 13 residues. The CDR3: CASSSGLYNEQFF. The CDR3 DNA follows: TGTGCCAGCAGCTCCGGACTGTACAATGAGCAGTTCTTC.

The chain combines TRBV7-6 with TRBJ2-3, with a possible D match to TRBD2 (6 bases). CDR1 is SGHVS, CDR2 FNYEAQ, per germline. Trimming left V 5 bases short and J 0 bases short, with 15 bases between. This CDR3 is built from 16 residues. CDR3 in amino acids: CASSPRLGSSTDTQYF. CDR3 in DNA: TGTGCCAGCAGCCCCAGACTAGGGAGTAGCACAGATACGCAGTATTTT.

The V call is TRBV5-6, the J call TRBJ1-1; 8 nucleotides line up with TRBD1. CDR1 and CDR2 (germline): SGHDT, YYEEEE. Unmatched junction bases numbered 2, after V lost 4 bases and J lost 0 bases. This CDR3 is built from 14 residues. CDR3 bases: TGTGCCAGCAGCCTCAGGGGGCTGAACACTGAAGCTTTCTTT. Protein product: CASSLRGLNTEAFF.

V gene TRBV5-4 combines with J gene TRBJ1-1; possibly TRBD1 for D (5 bases). V lost 2 bases and J lost 1, with 12 bases in between. This CDR3 has 15 residues. The germline CDR1 and CDR2 sequences are SGHNT and YYREEE (reference sequence). The DNA of the CDR3 is TGTGCCAGCAGCTTCGGGGACCGGTGGAACACTGAAGCTTTCTTT. Protein product: CASSFGDRWNTEAFF.

This sequence joins TRBV6-5 and TRBJ1-6; 9 nucleotides match TRBD1. The CDR3 sequence is 15 residues long. V lost 4 bases and J lost 7; bases outside the gene matches: 5. Per germline, CDR1 MNHEY and CDR2 SVGAGI. The DNA of the CDR3 is TGTGCCAGCAGTTCTACGGGACAGGGAAATTCACCCCTCCACTTT. Protein: CASSSTGQGNSPLHF.

The gene calls are TRBV7-9 and TRBJ2-7; D call uncertain. The germline gives CDR1 SEHNR, CDR2 FQNEAQ (reference sequence). The CDR3 spans 15 residues. V gave up 2 bases and J gave up 2 bases, with 13 bases separating them. The CDR3 DNA is TGTGCCAGCAGCTTAAATCTAGGGTGGGCCTACGAGCAGTACTTC. Translating gives CASSLNLGWAYEQYF.

This sequence joins TRBV6-6 and TRBJ2-7; TRBD1 matches at 12 bases. Germline CDR1 MNHNY, CDR2 SVGAGI (reference sequence). After removal of 6 bases from V and 6 bases from J, the junction contained 6 bases not matched to a gene. CDR3 length equals 14 residues. The CDR3 nucleotides are TGTGCCAGCAGGGAGGGACAGGGGGCGTTCGAGCAGTACTTC. Translation gives CASREGQGAFEQYF.

This clone was seen just once. CDR3 sequence reads: CAGSYSNQPQHF. The CDR3 DNA follows: TGTGCCGGCTCCTATAGCAATCAGCCCCAGCATTTT. This chain links TRBV28 with TRBJ1-5, with D hard to call. CDR1 is MDHEN and CDR2 is SYDVKM in the germline V gene. Trimming removed 11 bases from V and 0 bases from J, with 8 bases in between. CDR3 length equals 12 residues.

This clone was detected only once. The V and J genes are TRBV7-9 and TRBJ1-2; the match to TRBD1 covers 8 bases. V shed 6 bases and J 7 bases; nucleotides not matched to a gene: 19. From germline, CDR1 is SEHNR and CDR2 FQNEAQ (reference sequence). The CDR3 has 17 residues. The CDR3 DNA follows: TGTGCCAGCAGGACTTCGGGACAGGTCTCCAAGGACCCTGGCTACACCTTC. Translating gives CASRTSGQVSKDPGYTF.

The chain joins TRBV11-3 to TRBJ2-7; D call uncertain. This CDR3 region has 14 residues. Germline assignment: CDR1 SGHNT and CDR2 YENEEA. V shed 1 base and J shed 3 bases, with 10 bases lying between them. The CDR3 protein is CASSLVRGVYEQYF. The CDR3 DNA follows: TGTGCCAGCAGCTTAGTCCGAGGAGTCTACGAGCAGTACTTC.